The next 23 T cell receptor beta chains were all read from a single sample in a study of blood T cell repertoires in COVID-19. Some clones are missing from TCRdb's copy, which holds only in-frame ones; the method was immunoSEQ multiplex PCR. The table includes 200,000 to 250,000 clones, around 85% detected once. The material sequenced was peripheral blood. These TCRs come from a woman aged 40 to 55 with active or convalescent COVID-19.

The V call is TRBV29-1, the J call TRBJ2-7; TRBD1 matches 7 bases. CDR3 length: 15 residues. V was clipped by 1 base and J by 1 base; unmatched bases: 7. Germline values: CDR1 SQVTM, CDR2 ANQGSEA. The CDR3 here is CSVEGDRAFSYEQYF. The DNA of the CDR3 is TGCAGCGTTGAAGGTGACAGGGCTTTTTCCTACGAGCAGTACTTC.

The J gene is TRBJ2-3, the V gene TRBV5-1; the match to TRBD1 covers 8 bases. The CDR3 totals 15 residues. V lost 0 bases, J lost 3 bases, and 3 bases stayed unmatched. Germline V lookup: CDR1 SGHRS, CDR2 YFSETQ. CDR3 sequence reads: CASSLATGGTDTQYF. The CDR3 bases are TGCGCCAGCAGCTTGGCAACAGGGGGGACAGATACGCAGTATTTT.

V and J are TRBV6-5 and TRBJ1-2; D gene ambiguous. Germline CDR1 reads MNHEY; CDR2 reads SVGAGI. CDR3 length: 14 residues. Trimming left V 0 bases short and J 5 bases short, with 10 bases between. The CDR3 nucleotides are TGTGCCAGCAGTTACTCGAAGACATTGTATGGCTACACCTTC. Translation: CASSYSKTLYGYTF.

The chain employs TRBV7-6 and TRBJ2-7; TRBD2 aligns across 15 bases. From germline, CDR1 is SGHVS and CDR2 FNYEAQ. The V gene end was trimmed by 5 bases and the J gene end by 12 bases; junction bases not matched to a gene: 8. This CDR3 region has 14 residues. DNA of the CDR3: TGTGCCAGCAGCCCGGGACTAGCGGGGGGTCCGACGTACTTC. This translates into CASSPGLAGGPTYF.

This chain links TRBV30 with TRBJ2-1, with 9 bases lining up with TRBD1. Germline CDR1 reads GTSNPN; CDR2 reads SVGIG (reference sequence). The V segment lost 2 bases and the J segment 7 bases; nucleotides outside the gene matches: 9. This CDR3 is built from 15 residues. The CDR3 region is CAWSHLDRGGNEQFF. The CDR3 bases are TGTGCCTGGAGTCACTTGGACAGGGGAGGGAATGAGCAGTTCTTC. Drawing the rest from reference TRBV30 and TRBJ2-1, the complete variable domain is SQTIHQWPATLVQPVGSPLSLECTVEGTSNPNLYWYRQAAGRGLQLLFYSVGIGQISSEVPQNLSASRPQDRQFILSSKKLLLSDSGFYLCAWSHLDRGGNEQFFGPGTRLTVL.

J is TRBJ1-2 and V is TRBV6-5; tentative D call: TRBD1 (6 bases). V shed 6 bases and J shed 4 bases, with 18 bases lying between them. The CDR3 has 15 residues. Germline assignment: CDR1 MNHEY and CDR2 SVGAGI. CDR3 DNA sequence: TGTGCCAGCAGCTTAGGGGGGGGTTCAGGCTATGGCTACACCTTC. Its translation is CASSLGGGSGYGYTF.

The CDR3 nucleotides are TGTGCCAGCAGCTTAGCGCGTTCTACAGTCACCGGGGAGCTGTTTTTT. This translates into CASSLARSTVTGELFF. The chain joins TRBV11-1 to TRBJ2-2; D uncertain. Germline V CDR1 and CDR2: SGHAT, FQDESV (reference sequence). The V and J ends lost 0 bases and 4 bases respectively, with 12 bases between them. The CDR3 length is 16 residues. The complete variable domain, with remaining parts taken from reference TRBV11-1 and TRBJ2-2, reads EAEVAQSPRYKITEKSQAVAFWCDPISGHATLYWYRQILGQGPELLVQFQDESVVDDSQLPKDRFSAERLKGVDSTLKIQPAELGDSAMYLCASSLARSTVTGELFFGEGSRLTVL.

This clone has just a few counts. This chain uses TRBV2 with TRBJ1-1, with D perhaps TRBD1 (6 bases). V was clipped by 8 bases and J by 1 base, with 11 bases between them. In germline, CDR1 is SNHLY, CDR2 FYNNEI. The length of the CDR3 is 13 residues. Here the CDR3 reads CASRGQQNTEAFF. CDR3 coding DNA: TGTGCCAGCCGTGGACAGCAGAACACTGAAGCTTTCTTT.

The V call is TRBV27, the J call TRBJ1-2; 8 bases agree with TRBD1. Germline values: CDR1 MNHEY, CDR2 SMNVEV (reference sequence). The CDR3 length is 13 residues. Germline trimming cut 8 bases from V and 4 bases from J; bases unmatched to any gene: 6. CDR3 amino acids: CASSWTGSYGYTF. CDR3 bases: TGTGCCAGCTCCTGGACAGGGAGCTATGGCTACACCTTC.

V and J are TRBV19 and TRBJ2-1; perhaps TRBD1 as D (5 bases). This CDR3 region has 21 residues. Germline V CDR1 and CDR2: LNHDA, SQIVND (reference sequence). V lost 5 bases to trimming and J lost 4 bases, with 33 bases between them. The CDR3 nucleotides read TGTGCCAGTAGTTCCCCCAGGGAAGGCTCCCAAACCGACCCCTTTTACAATGAGCAGTTCTTC. Translation gives CASSSPREGSQTDPFYNEQFF.

V usage is TRBV6-2 or TRBV6-3 and J usage is TRBJ1-1; possibly TRBD1 for D (6 bases). V was trimmed by 3 bases and J by 5 bases, leaving 13 bases between them. Germline assignment: CDR1 MNHEY and CDR2 SVGEGT. The CDR3 loop spans 14 amino acids. CDR3 DNA: TGTGCCAGCAGTTATACAGGGACCCGAACTGAAGCTTTCTTT. This encodes CASSYTGTRTEAFF.

A few counts support this clone. The chain recombines TRBV11-1 with TRBJ2-5, with 13 bases aligning to TRBD2. Trimming cost V 5 bases and J 3 bases; bases outside gene matches: 6. Germline V CDR1 and CDR2: SGHAT, FQDESV (reference sequence). CDR3 length equals 16 residues. The CDR3 region has the DNA TGTGCCAGCAGCCCCAGGACTAGCGGGGGCAAAGAGACCCAGTACTTC. This codes for CASSPRTSGGKETQYF. Full variable domain (remainder filled in from reference TRBV11-1 and TRBJ2-5): EAEVAQSPRYKITEKSQAVAFWCDPISGHATLYWYRQILGQGPELLVQFQDESVVDDSQLPKDRFSAERLKGVDSTLKIQPAELGDSAMYLCASSPRTSGGKETQYFGPGTRLLVL.

This chain connects TRBV19 to TRBJ2-1, with 7 bases lining up with TRBD2. Trimming removed 4 bases from V and 6 bases from J; junction bases left unmatched: 9. This CDR3 contains 15 residues. Germline V CDR1 and CDR2: LNHDA, SQIVND (reference sequence). In nucleotides, the CDR3 is TGTGCCAGTAGTAAGCGGGGCGATCTTCCCAATGAGCAGTTCTTC. Translating gives CASSKRGDLPNEQFF.

The chain combines TRBV30 with TRBJ2-7; 10 bases match TRBD2. The V segment lost 4 bases and the J segment 2 bases; nucleotides outside the gene matches: 5. Germline V gives CDR1 GTSNPN, CDR2 SVGIG (reference sequence). This CDR3 is 14 amino acids long. DNA of the CDR3: TGTGCCTGGACCCGGACTAGCGGAGCCTACGAGCAGTACTTC. Protein: CAWTRTSGAYEQYF. Using reference TRBV30 and TRBJ2-7 for the parts outside the CDR3, the full variable domain is SQTIHQWPATLVQPVGSPLSLECTVEGTSNPNLYWYRQAAGRGLQLLFYSVGIGQISSEVPQNLSASRPQDRQFILSSKKLLLSDSGFYLCAWTRTSGAYEQYFGPGTRLTVT.

The rearrangement links TRBV28 to TRBJ2-3; a weak D match, TRBD1 (5 bases). Trimming cost V 6 bases and J 3 bases, with 10 bases left between them. Per the germline V gene, CDR1 is MDHEN and CDR2 is SYDVKM. The CDR3 totals 13 residues. CDR3 nucleotide sequence: TGTGCCAGCAGGGGGCGTTGGACAGATACGCAGTATTTT. Its translation: CASRGRWTDTQYF.

The chain joins TRBV6-5 to TRBJ1-1, with 10 positions matching TRBD1. V shed 7 bases and J 11 bases; nucleotides not matched to a gene: 13. Germline values: CDR1 MNHEY, CDR2 SVGAGI. The CDR3 length is 14 residues. The DNA of the CDR3 is TGTGCCAGCACCCCTCCGGGACAGGGGAAAGGGGCTTTCTTT. It encodes CASTPPGQGKGAFF.

The V and J genes are TRBV6-9 and TRBJ1-2; 8 bases line up with TRBD1. J was trimmed by 8 bases and V by 0 bases; bases with no gene match: 8. Germline CDR1 MNHGY, CDR2 SVAAGI. The CDR3 consists of 15 residues. CDR3 protein: CASSYSKTGVTGYTF. CDR3 sequence (DNA): TGTGCCAGCAGTTATTCGAAGACAGGGGTGACGGGCTACACCTTC.

The genes are TRBV5-1 and TRBJ1-2; 9 nucleotides align to TRBD1. There are 13 residues in the CDR3. CDR1 is SGHRS, CDR2 YFSETQ, per germline. The V gene end was trimmed by 3 bases and the J gene end by 7 bases; junction bases not matched to a gene: 4. CDR3 nucleotides: TGCGCCAGCAGCTCAACAGGGGGCGGTGGCTACACCTTC. This encodes CASSSTGGGGYTF.

This clone was seen more than once but under ten times. This chain links TRBV6-6 with TRBJ2-5; 12 bases align to TRBD2. The V segment lost 5 bases and the J segment 2 bases; nucleotides outside the gene matches: 9. The length of the CDR3 is 17 residues. Germline V CDR1 and CDR2: MNHNY, SVGAGI (reference sequence). The chain's CDR3 is CASSPRTSGTFQETQYF. CDR3 DNA sequence: TGTGCCAGCAGTCCCCGGACTAGCGGGACCTTTCAAGAGACCCAGTACTTC.

The chain couples TRBV27 to TRBJ2-7; D remains ambiguous. V was clipped by 5 bases and J by 6 bases, with 17 bases between them. The CDR3 sequence is 14 residues long. Per germline, CDR1 MNHEY and CDR2 SMNVEV (reference sequence). The CDR3 DNA follows: TGTGCCAGCAGTCCCCTCCCCTTAACGGGCGAGCAGTACGTC. This sequence encodes CASSPLPLTGEQYV.

This clone was picked up one time. The chain is built from TRBV6-4 and TRBJ2-3; weak D call: TRBD2 (5 bases). This CDR3 has 14 residues. Germline values: CDR1 MRHNA, CDR2 SNTAGT. Trimming left V 6 bases short and J 1 base short, with 11 bases between. CDR3 amino acids: CASSLGLGTDTQYF. As DNA, the CDR3 is TGTGCCAGCAGCCTCGGACTGGGCACAGATACGCAGTATTTT.

This clone has more than one count but fewer than ten. This chain links TRBV28 with TRBJ1-4; D call uncertain. Germline CDR1 is MDHEN and CDR2 is SYDVKM. The CDR3 spans 15 residues. The V and J ends lost 6 bases and 5 bases respectively, with 16 bases between them. The CDR3 nucleotides read TGTGCCAGCAGCGTGACCGGGAGCCTCAATGAAAAACTGTTTTTT. This sequence encodes CASSVTGSLNEKLFF. Together with reference TRBV28 and TRBJ1-4, the CDR3 gives the full variable domain: DVKVTQSSRYLVKRTGEKVFLECVQDMDHENMFWYRQDPGLGLRLIYFSYDVKMKEKGDIPEGYSVSREKKERFSLILESASTNQTSMYLCASSVTGSLNEKLFFGSGTQLSVL.

V gene TRBV6-5 combines with J gene TRBJ2-7, with D tentatively TRBD2 (5 bases). The CDR3 is 13 amino acids. Germline V gives CDR1 MNHEY, CDR2 SVGAGI. V lost 6 bases, J lost 7 bases, and 16 bases lay in between. CDR3: CASSSGFRGEQYV. As DNA, the CDR3 is TGTGCCAGCAGCTCCGGGTTTCGAGGGGAGCAGTACGTC.